This TCR beta chain was found in a study of T cells in Graves' hyperthyroidism and ophthalmopathy. Study observations and caveats: Expanded thyroid clonotypes (above 0.001) were mostly also found in blood.

V gave up 0 bases and J gave up 2 bases, with 11 bases separating them. The CDR3 consists of 16 residues. Germline V gene data show CDR1 as LNHDA and CDR2 as SQIVND (reference sequence). This clonotype was observed at least ten times. Its target is not known. Amplification of TCR beta CDR3 regions used RNA as the template. When the TCR CDR3 underwent first-round RT-PCR, the HTBI primer set was used. TCRdb redid the calling of the multiplex PCR reads with MiXCR, one entry per CDR3 protein. Of 500,000 to 600,000 distinct CDR3 sequences detected, around 45% appear once; the ten largest clones hold about 8.3%. Clinical symptoms, serum thyroxine and TRAb, thyroid ultrasound and orbital computed tomography together formed the diagnostic basis.

This chain connects TRBV19 to TRBJ1-5, with TRBD1 as a possible D gene (6 bases). The sample comprised peripheral blood or thyroid tissue (not recorded which). This TCR was recovered from a woman between 18 and 29 years old with Graves' hyperthyroidism. CDR3 bases: TGTGCCAGTAGTATAGAGGACAGCTCGGGCAATCAGCCCCAGCATTTT. It codes for CASSIEDSSGNQPQHF.